The 27 T cell receptor beta chains in this list originate from one sample, sequenced in a study of blood T cell repertoires in COVID-19. Sequencing used immunoSEQ multiplex PCR; TCRdb keeps in-frame clones, though not all of them. The table records a few hundred thousand clones, 90% of them present only once. The sample taken for sequencing was peripheral blood. These receptors were collected from a woman aged 60-75 years with COVID-19, enrolled during active disease.

The chain has TRBV4-2 and TRBJ2-5; the D gene is possibly TRBD1 (6 bases). V was clipped by 4 bases and J by 3 bases, with 12 bases between them. Germline lookup yields CDR1 LGHNA and CDR2 YNFKEQ. This CDR3 has 14 residues. CDR3 in DNA: TGTGCCAGCAGCCCCGGGACACTAAAAGAGACCCAGTACTTC. Protein sequence: CASSPGTLKETQYF.

This chain links TRBV6-2 or TRBV6-3 with TRBJ1-6, with 8 bases aligning to TRBD1. The trim removed 6 bases at V and 7 bases at J, leaving 8 bases unmatched. This CDR3 has 15 residues. Germline V gives CDR1 MNHEY, CDR2 SVGEGT. The CDR3 loop is CASSRPTGANSPLHF. The CDR3 DNA sequence: TGTGCCAGCAGCAGGCCGACAGGGGCCAATTCACCCCTCCACTTT.

The chain recombines TRBV10-3 with TRBJ2-7; possible D gene TRBD2, 5 bases. Germline V lookup: CDR1 ENHRY, CDR2 SYGVKD. Trimming removed 10 bases from V and 0 bases from J, with 13 bases in between. CDR3 length: 13 residues. The CDR3 spells CATARELSYEQYF. CDR3 DNA: TGTGCCACCGCACGGGAACTCTCCTACGAGCAGTACTTC.

This clone was counted a single time. The V call is TRBV10-2, the J call TRBJ2-7; TRBD1 might be the D (5 bases). The germline V gene has CDR1 WSHSY and CDR2 SAAADI. CDR3 length equals 13 residues. The V gene lost 6 bases and the J gene lost 2 bases, with 11 bases spanning the gap. The CDR3 region has the DNA TGCGCCAGCAGCGCGCAGGGTGCCTACGAGCAGTACTTC. Translation gives CASSAQGAYEQYF.

The V call is TRBV5-1, the J call TRBJ1-5; D gene unclear. Trimming left V 0 bases short and J 6 bases short, with 13 bases between. This CDR3 comprises 15 residues. Germline CDR1 reads SGHRS; CDR2 reads YFSETQ. CDR3 sequence reads: CASSLVGGRAQPQHF. For the CDR3, the DNA is TGCGCCAGCAGCTTGGTCGGAGGGAGGGCTCAGCCCCAGCATTTT.

This clone was found once. The chain combines TRBV9 with TRBJ2-7; 7 bases map to TRBD1. The J segment lost 4 bases and the V segment lost 4 bases, leaving 11 bases of the junction unmatched. Germline lookup yields CDR1 SGDLS and CDR2 YYNGEE. The CDR3 consists of 15 residues. The CDR3 loop reads CASSPTGTEFYEQYF. The DNA for the CDR3 is TGTGCCAGCAGCCCCACCGGGACAGAGTTTTACGAGCAGTACTTC.

V usage is TRBV6-5 and J usage is TRBJ1-1; 8 bases are shared with TRBD1. V gave up 6 bases and J gave up 3 bases; unmatched junction bases: 6. There are 14 residues in the CDR3. The V gene's germline CDR1 is MNHEY and CDR2 SVGAGI. The CDR3 protein is CASSLTGEDTEAFF. The CDR3 coding sequence is TGTGCCAGCAGCCTGACAGGGGAGGACACTGAAGCTTTCTTT.

This sequence joins TRBV25-1 and TRBJ2-6, with D possibly being TRBD1 (5 bases). The CDR3 is 15 amino acids. The germline V and J ends were trimmed by 1 base and 2 bases, with 6 bases remaining between them. The germline gives CDR1 MGHDK, CDR2 SYGVNS. This CDR3 is CASSEWGPGANVLTF. CDR3 coding DNA: TGTGCCAGCAGTGAATGGGGCCCTGGGGCCAACGTCCTGACTTTC.

This clone was found once. The junction does not match germline at one end; this may be a read error. The rearrangement joins TRBV12-3 or TRBV12-4 to TRBJ1-1; no clear D. The CDR3 spans 8 residues. The CDR3 DNA is TGTGCCAGCAGCCCAAGGAGTTTT. It specifies CASSPRSF.

The chain couples TRBV18 to TRBJ1-1, with a possible D match to TRBD1 (5 bases). The CDR3 extends over 16 amino acids. Germline values: CDR1 KGHSH, CDR2 LQKENI. The V gene lost 8 bases and the J gene lost 4 bases, with 23 bases spanning the gap. CDR3 residues: CASQLTRGGGGTEAFF. For the CDR3, the DNA is TGTGCCAGCCAATTAACCCGGGGAGGCGGGGGCACTGAAGCTTTCTTT.

The gene calls are TRBV18 and TRBJ2-7, with 8 bases lining up with TRBD1. This CDR3 comprises 15 residues. Losses at the gene ends were 6 bases for V and 3 bases for J; bases not matched to a gene: 10. Germline loops: CDR1 KGHSH, CDR2 LQKENI. CDR3 region: CASSPLDRAHYEQYF. The CDR3 nucleotides read TGTGCCAGCTCCCCCCTGGACAGGGCCCACTACGAGCAGTACTTC.

The chain has TRBV4-2 and TRBJ2-3, with 9 positions matching TRBD2. CDR3 length: 17 residues. V shed 0 bases, J shed 2 bases, and the junction held 6 bases outside the gene matches. The germline V gene has CDR1 LGHNA and CDR2 YNFKEQ. The DNA of the CDR3 is TGTGCCAGCAGCCAAGATCGGAGCGGGGGGCACACAGATACGCAGTATTTT. Protein sequence: CASSQDRSGGHTDTQYF.

V gene TRBV28 combines with J gene TRBJ1-2; D may be TRBD1 (6 bases). There are 13 residues in the CDR3. CDR1 and CDR2 (germline): MDHEN, SYDVKM. Trimming took off 3 bases at V and 3 bases at J, with 8 bases between the two ends. CDR3 region: CASSFNRDYGYTF. In nucleotides, the CDR3 is TGTGCCAGCAGTTTCAACAGGGACTATGGCTACACCTTC.

The chain is built from TRBV5-4 and TRBJ1-2; D may be TRBD1 (6 bases). Trimming removed 1 base at V and 3 bases at J, with 13 bases between. Germline V CDR1 and CDR2: SGHNT, YYREEE (reference sequence). This CDR3 has 15 amino acids. CDR3 nucleotide sequence: TGTGCCAGCAGCTTGATAGAGGGGGATTACTATGGCTACACCTTC. It translates to CASSLIEGDYYGYTF. Supplemented by reference TRBV5-4 and TRBJ1-2, the full variable domain reads ETGVTQSPTHLIKTRGQQVTLRCSSQSGHNTVSWYQQALGQGPQFIFQYYREEENGRGNFPPRFSGLQFPNYSSELNVNALELDDSALYLCASSLIEGDYYGYTFGSGTRLTVV.

V and J are TRBV6-5 and TRBJ1-2; TRBD1 agrees at 7 bases. In germline, CDR1 is MNHEY, CDR2 SVGAGI. The CDR3 spans 13 residues. J gave up 5 bases and V 10 bases, and 10 bases lay outside the gene matches. The CDR3 region is CATSQTGSYGYTF. The CDR3 coding sequence is TGTGCCACCTCCCAGACAGGGAGTTATGGCTACACCTTC.

The table lists this clone with a count of one. V usage is TRBV3-1 (or the pseudogene TRBV3-2) and J usage is TRBJ1-1; D is perhaps TRBD1 (6 bases). The germline V gene encodes CDR1 LGHDT and CDR2 YNNKEL (reference sequence). Trimming pared 0 bases from V and 1 base from J, leaving 18 bases between. This CDR3 spans 18 amino acids. CDR3 amino acids: CASSQEGAGASWNTEAFF. The CDR3 region has the DNA TGTGCCAGCAGCCAAGAGGGCGCAGGGGCCTCCTGGAACACTGAAGCTTTCTTT.

The rearrangement uses TRBV7-9 and TRBJ2-4; 10 positions agree with TRBD1. The V segment lost 5 bases and the J segment 0 bases; nucleotides outside the gene matches: 25. This CDR3 comprises 23 residues. Germline V gene data show CDR1 as SEHNR and CDR2 as FQNEAQ (reference sequence). The CDR3, as DNA: TGTGCCAGCAGCCGGGACCATAACCCCCGGGACAGGGGCGAGAATATAGCCAAAAACATTCAGTACTTC. Translation gives CASSRDHNPRDRGENIAKNIQYF. Full variable domain (rest looked up from reference TRBV7-9 and TRBJ2-4): DTGVSQNPRHKITKRGQNVTFRCDPISEHNRLYWYRQTLGQGPEFLTYFQNEAQLEKSRLLSDRFSAERPKGSFSTLEIQRTEQGDSAMYLCASSRDHNPRDRGENIAKNIQYFGAGTRLSVL.

This clone was recorded only once. The genes are TRBV7-8 and TRBJ1-2; maybe TRBD1 (6 bases). The CDR3 covers 14 residues. CDR1 is SGHVS, CDR2 FQNEAQ, per germline. The ends were cut back, 3 bases at V and 8 bases at J, with 16 bases in the middle. CDR3 coding DNA: TGTGCCAGCAGCTTCAGGCCAGGGGACCAGGGCTACACCTTC. Encoded protein: CASSFRPGDQGYTF.

This sequence joins TRBV9 and TRBJ2-1; TRBD2 might be the D (6 bases). This CDR3 spans 16 amino acids. Between the trimmed V and J ends, which lost 4 bases and 8 bases, there was a span of 22 bases. Germline V lookup: CDR1 SGDLS, CDR2 YYNGEE. The chain's CDR3 is CASSPLGKRVSDEQFF. The CDR3 DNA is TGTGCCAGCAGCCCTCTTGGAAAGCGGGTCAGCGATGAGCAGTTCTTC.

The J gene is TRBJ1-1, the V gene TRBV5-1, with TRBD1 matching 7 bases. The CDR3 length is 14 residues. Germline trimming cut 4 bases from V and 5 bases from J; bases unmatched to any gene: 8. Per germline, CDR1 SGHRS and CDR2 YFSETQ. The CDR3 loop reads CASSDRAGITEAFF. CDR3 nucleotide sequence: TGCGCCAGCAGCGACAGGGCCGGCATAACTGAAGCTTTCTTT.

The gene calls are TRBV6-5 and TRBJ2-5, with TRBD1 matching over 7 bases. CDR1 is MNHEY, CDR2 SVGAGI, per germline. V trimming: 10 bases; J trimming: 2 bases; junction bases outside the gene matches: 7. The length of the CDR3 is 13 residues. CDR3: CAISRDRQETQYF. The CDR3 DNA follows: TGTGCCATTTCAAGGGACAGACAAGAGACCCAGTACTTC.

The sample holds a few counts of this clone. V gene TRBV7-9 combines with J gene TRBJ1-4; D might be TRBD1 (5 bases). Germline V gene lookup returns CDR1 SEHNR and CDR2 FQNEAQ (reference sequence). CDR3 length equals 14 residues. Trimming took 6 bases from V and 4 from J, leaving 12 bases between them. DNA of the CDR3: TGTGCCAGCAGTTGGGGCCAGGGTAATGAAAAACTGTTTTTT. Protein product: CASSWGQGNEKLFF.

This chain uses TRBV19 with TRBJ2-7, with TRBD2 matching 7 bases. Trimming cost V 3 bases and J 6 bases; bases outside gene matches: 14. CDR3 length: 16 amino acids. Per germline, CDR1 LNHDA and CDR2 SQIVND (reference sequence). The CDR3 DNA follows: TGTGCCAGTAGTATCTCCTTGGCGGGGGTCCTGGGCGAGCAGTACTTC. It is translated as CASSISLAGVLGEQYF.

The gene calls are TRBV9 and TRBJ2-1, with unresolved D. Per germline, CDR1 SGDLS and CDR2 YYNGEE. The germline V and J ends were trimmed by 4 bases and 3 bases, with 17 bases remaining between them. The CDR3 is 16 residues long. Here the CDR3 DNA reads TGTGCCAGCAGCCCCCGGAGCATCTCGGGCTACAATGAGCAGTTCTTC. It encodes CASSPRSISGYNEQFF.

The CDR3 reads CATYRANSPLHF. As DNA, the CDR3 is TGTGCCACTTACAGGGCCAATTCACCCCTCCACTTT. The V gene is TRBV7-9, the J gene TRBJ1-6; TRBD1 is a possible D gene (6 bases). The V end was cut by 10 bases, the J end by 7 bases, with 11 bases between. The V gene's germline CDR1 is SEHNR and CDR2 FQNEAQ (reference sequence). The CDR3 is made up of 12 amino acids.

CDR3 sequence: CASSIRGLAEAFF. DNA for the CDR3: TGTGCCAGTAGTATCAGGGGTTTGGCTGAAGCTTTCTTT. The rearrangement joins TRBV19 to TRBJ1-1; D may be TRBD1 (6 bases). The CDR3 extends over 13 amino acids. The ends were cut back, 3 bases at V and 6 bases at J, with 11 bases in the middle. Germline V gene data show CDR1 as LNHDA and CDR2 as SQIVND (reference sequence).

V gene TRBV7-9 combines with J gene TRBJ1-1; D gene uncertain. The CDR3 spans 17 residues. Germline V CDR1 and CDR2: SEHNR, FQNEAQ (reference sequence). V gave up 7 bases and J gave up 0 bases, with 21 bases separating them. Here the CDR3 reads CASIPRVGRDLNTEAFF. The DNA of the CDR3 is TGTGCCAGCATCCCAAGGGTAGGGAGGGATCTGAACACTGAAGCTTTCTTT.